This is a list of T cell receptor beta chains from one sample in a study of blood T cell repertoires in COVID-19. Only in-frame clones appear in the TCRdb table, and some are missing; sequencing was by immunoSEQ multiplex PCR. The sample shows about 140,000 clones, approximately 90% of them seen only once. The specimen was peripheral blood. The receptors were sampled from a woman older than 75 with acute or convalescent COVID-19. Both conserved end residues are part of each CDR3. The D gene is left open where the match is weak. A clone size is listed for some rows: how often the clone was seen (once, few, many), or a class if it is expanded.

d_gene: NA
v_gene: TRBV6-5
abundance: NA
j_gene: TRBJ1-1
CDR3aa: CASSYKAGSVNTEAFF
CDR3nt: TGTGCCAGCAGTTACAAGGCAGGGTCGGTGAACACTGAAGCTTTCTTT

d_gene: NA
v_gene: TRBV30
abundance: NA
j_gene: TRBJ2-5
CDR3aa: CAWTRQLQETQYF
CDR3nt: TGTGCCTGGACTCGACAGCTCCAAGAGACCCAGTACTTC

d_gene: NA
v_gene: TRBV3-1/TRBV3-2
abundance: NA
j_gene: TRBJ1-2
CDR3aa: CASSPGLDYGYTF
CDR3nt: TGTGCCAGCAGCCCGGGACTGGACTATGGCTACACCTTC

d_gene: TRBD2
v_gene: TRBV15
abundance: few
j_gene: TRBJ2-1
CDR3aa: CATSRAPPGGTYNEQFF
CDR3nt: TGTGCCACCAGCAGAGCCCCTCCGGGAGGTACCTACAATGAGCAGTTCTTC

d_gene: NA
v_gene: TRBV3-1/TRBV3-2
abundance: NA
j_gene: TRBJ2-5
CDR3aa: CASSQDLPSKYF
CDR3nt: TGTGCCAGCAGCCAAGATCTACCCTCAAAGTACTTC

d_gene: NA
v_gene: TRBV18
abundance: NA
j_gene: TRBJ2-1
CDR3aa: CASSPTGYNEQFF
CDR3nt: TGTGCCAGCTCACCCACAGGTTACAATGAGCAGTTCTTC

d_gene: NA
v_gene: TRBV6-2/TRBV6-3
abundance: NA
j_gene: TRBJ1-2
CDR3aa: CASSYLPSVGSRNYGYTF
CDR3nt: TGTGCCAGCAGTTACCTCCCCAGCGTCGGGTCCCGAAACTATGGCTACACCTTC

d_gene: TRBD1
v_gene: TRBV27
abundance: NA
j_gene: TRBJ2-5
CDR3aa: CASSLIPPRQGARRETQYF
CDR3nt: TGTGCCAGCAGTTTAATTCCCCCACGGCAGGGGGCGCGTCGGGAGACCCAGTACTTC

d_gene: TRBD1
v_gene: TRBV10-3
abundance: NA
j_gene: TRBJ2-1
CDR3aa: CAISETGQGDNEQFF
CDR3nt: TGTGCCATCAGTGAGACCGGACAGGGAGACAATGAGCAGTTCTTC

d_gene: TRBD2
v_gene: TRBV5-1
abundance: once
j_gene: TRBJ2-1
CDR3aa: CASSPGGGYNEQFF
CDR3nt: TGCGCCAGCAGCCCAGGCGGGGGTTACAATGAGCAGTTCTTC

d_gene: TRBD1
v_gene: TRBV10-3
abundance: NA
j_gene: TRBJ2-1
CDR3aa: CAISDLRTGGHNEQFF
CDR3nt: TGTGCCATCAGTGACTTAAGGACAGGGGGCCACAATGAGCAGTTCTTC

d_gene: TRBD2
v_gene: TRBV2
abundance: NA
j_gene: TRBJ2-3
CDR3aa: CASSFGLAGVDTQYF
CDR3nt: TGTGCCAGCAGTTTCGGACTAGCGGGGGTAGATACGCAGTATTTT